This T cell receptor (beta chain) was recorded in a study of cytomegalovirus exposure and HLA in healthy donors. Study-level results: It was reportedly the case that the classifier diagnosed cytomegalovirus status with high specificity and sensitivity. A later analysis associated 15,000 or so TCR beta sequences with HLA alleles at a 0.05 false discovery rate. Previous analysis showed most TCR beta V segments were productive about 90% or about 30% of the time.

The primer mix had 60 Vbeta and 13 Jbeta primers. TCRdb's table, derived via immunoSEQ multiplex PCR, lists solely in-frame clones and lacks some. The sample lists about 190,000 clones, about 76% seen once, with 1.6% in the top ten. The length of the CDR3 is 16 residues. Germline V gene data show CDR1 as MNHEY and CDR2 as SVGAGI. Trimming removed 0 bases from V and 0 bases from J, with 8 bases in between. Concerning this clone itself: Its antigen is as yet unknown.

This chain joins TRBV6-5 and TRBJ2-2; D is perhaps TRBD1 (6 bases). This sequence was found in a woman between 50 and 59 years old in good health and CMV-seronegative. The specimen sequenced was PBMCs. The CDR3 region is CASSYSDRPNTGELFF. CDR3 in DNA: TGTGCCAGCAGTTACTCCGACAGGCCGAACACCGGGGAGCTGTTTTTT.